The next 30 T cell receptor beta chains were all read from a single sample in a study of blood T cell repertoires in COVID-19. Using immunoSEQ multiplex PCR, the repertoire was profiled, and TCRdb retains in-frame clones only, with some absent. This table has around 140,000 clones, roughly 90% appearing once. Material: peripheral blood. The receptors were sampled from a man in his fifties with active or convalescent COVID-19.

V usage is TRBV29-1 and J usage is TRBJ2-3; 7 bases match TRBD1. Germline V lookup: CDR1 SQVTM, CDR2 ANQGSEA. The CDR3 is 18 residues long. The ends lost 5 bases at V and 2 bases at J; junction bases unmatched: 19. The CDR3 bases are TGCAGCGTTTGCCGGGACAGAGCTCCTAACGCCAACACAGATACGCAGTATTTT. Its translation: CSVCRDRAPNANTDTQYF.

The chain links TRBV12-3 or TRBV12-4 to TRBJ1-2; the D is unclear. The CDR3 spans 10 residues. The germline V and J ends were trimmed by 6 bases and 5 bases, with 4 bases remaining between them. The CDR3 DNA sequence: TGTGCCAGCAGCCAATATGGCTACACCTTC. Translation gives CASSQYGYTF.

J is TRBJ2-3 and V is TRBV5-1, with 9 positions matching TRBD2. The CDR3 has 16 amino acids. Trimming cost V 7 bases and J 5 bases; bases outside gene matches: 14. Germline CDR1 reads SGHRS; CDR2 reads YFSETQ. The CDR3 here is CASAQVGGRAEDTQYF. The DNA of the CDR3 is TGCGCCAGCGCCCAGGTCGGCGGGAGGGCGGAAGATACGCAGTATTTT.

The chain joins TRBV18 to TRBJ2-3, with TRBD2 matching over 15 bases. The CDR3 sequence is 16 residues long. Germline V CDR1 and CDR2: KGHSH, LQKENI. Unmatched junction bases numbered 2, after V lost 4 bases and J lost 3 bases. The CDR3 bases are TGTGCCAGCTCACACGGGACTAGCGGGAGGACAGATACGCAGTATTTT. Residues: CASSHGTSGRTDTQYF. Combining the CDR3 with reference TRBV18 and TRBJ2-3 gives the whole variable domain NAGVMQNPRHLVRRRGQEARLRCSPMKGHSHVYWYRQLPEEGLKFMVYLQKENIIDESGMPKERFSAEFPKEGPSILRIQQVVRGDSAAYFCASSHGTSGRTDTQYFGPGTRLTVL.

CDR3 amino acids: CASRRDPGANVLTF. The CDR3 nucleotides read TGTGCCAGCCGCAGGGATCCCGGGGCCAACGTCCTGACTTTC. The V gene is TRBV2, the J gene TRBJ2-6; tentatively, D is TRBD1 (5 bases). Germline V gene sequence: CDR1 SNHLY, CDR2 FYNNEI. The CDR3 sequence is 14 residues long. Trimming shortened V by 8 bases and J by 4 bases, and 12 bases separated the two germline ends.

This rearrangement joins TRBV5-1 to TRBJ1-4, with 7 bases fitting TRBD1. Unmatched junction bases numbered 6, after V lost 5 bases and J lost 5 bases. The CDR3 is 14 residues long. CDR1 and CDR2 from the germline V gene are SGHRS and YFSETQ. CDR3 bases: TGCGCCAGCAGTACTGGGACAGCGAATGAAAAACTGTTTTTT. Residues: CASSTGTANEKLFF.

This clone was observed once. The chain uses TRBV5-5 and TRBJ2-5; 8 bases align to TRBD1. Trimming removed 0 bases from V and 2 bases from J; junction bases left unmatched: 3. Germline values: CDR1 SGHKS, CDR2 YYEKEE (reference sequence). The CDR3 covers 15 residues. CDR3 amino acids: CASSLAWDRQETQYF. The CDR3 DNA sequence: TGTGCCAGCAGCTTGGCGTGGGACAGGCAAGAGACCCAGTACTTC.

This clone was seen once. This chain uses TRBV5-5 with TRBJ1-2; no clear D gene. Germline V gene data show CDR1 as SGHKS and CDR2 as YYEKEE (reference sequence). V was cut by 0 bases and J by 1 base, with 10 bases left in between. The CDR3 length is 15 residues. The DNA of the CDR3 is TGTGCCAGCAGCTTGGTTACAGAAGTTAACTATGGCTACACCTTC. Protein product: CASSLVTEVNYGYTF.

The V gene is TRBV7-2, the J gene TRBJ2-6; 7 bases are a match to TRBD1. This CDR3 spans 18 amino acids. J lost 1 base, V lost 5 bases, and 11 bases had no gene match. Germline V gives CDR1 SGHTA, CDR2 FQGNSA. CDR3: CASSPQTGIASGANVLTF. DNA of the CDR3: TGTGCCAGCAGCCCCCAGACAGGGATAGCGTCTGGGGCCAACGTCCTGACTTTC.

J is TRBJ2-1 and V is TRBV3-1 (or the pseudogene TRBV3-2); 8 bases fit TRBD1. Germline CDR1 is LGHDT and CDR2 is YNNKEL (reference sequence). This CDR3 has 16 residues. V lost 4 bases, J lost 5 bases, and 10 bases stayed unmatched. CDR3 residues: CASSRRDRRINNEQFF. The CDR3 bases are TGTGCCAGCAGCCGCCGGGACAGGAGAATCAACAATGAGCAGTTCTTC.

The chain couples TRBV7-9 to TRBJ1-4; 8 bases line up with TRBD1. With 5 bases clipped from V and 10 bases from J, the junction kept 9 bases outside the gene matches. The CDR3 runs to 14 residues. In germline, CDR1 is SEHNR, CDR2 FQNEAQ (reference sequence). This CDR3 is CASSPQGENRKLFF. The CDR3 DNA is TGTGCCAGCAGCCCACAGGGGGAGAACAGAAAACTGTTTTTT.

The chain carries TRBV19 and TRBJ2-1, with 8 nucleotides matching TRBD1. V shed 9 bases and J 8 bases; nucleotides not matched to a gene: 12. Germline-derived CDR1 and CDR2 are LNHDA and SQIVND (reference sequence). This CDR3 is 14 amino acids long. The CDR3 reads CASRSDRAFDEQFF. CDR3 in DNA: TGTGCCAGCCGCTCGGACAGGGCCTTCGATGAGCAGTTCTTC.

This clone was recorded once. The chain recombines TRBV5-1 with TRBJ2-5; 11 bases are a match to TRBD2. J gave up 4 bases and V 0 bases, and 5 bases lay outside the gene matches. This CDR3 comprises 16 residues. The germline V gene has CDR1 SGHRS and CDR2 YFSETQ. CDR3: CASSLGLAGGAETQYF. The CDR3 nucleotides are TGCGCCAGCAGCTTGGGGCTAGCGGGAGGCGCAGAGACCCAGTACTTC.

This rearrangement joins TRBV18 to TRBJ2-4; D is perhaps TRBD1 (5 bases). Germline V CDR1 and CDR2: KGHSH, LQKENI. This CDR3 has 13 amino acids. V was pared by 4 bases and J by 1 base, with 5 bases between. The CDR3 DNA follows: TGTGCCAGCTCACAGGGGGCCAAAAACATTCAGTACTTC. It codes for CASSQGAKNIQYF.

The J gene is TRBJ1-2, the V gene TRBV29-1, with 8 nucleotides matching TRBD1. The J segment lost 14 bases and the V segment lost 4 bases, leaving 6 bases of the junction unmatched. This CDR3 comprises 10 residues. CDR1 SQVTM and CDR2 ANQGSEA come from the germline V gene. The CDR3 nucleotides are TGCAGCGTTGGTGGACAGGGTCGTACCTTC. Translation gives CSVGGQGRTF.

The chain combines TRBV30 with TRBJ1-1, with D uncertain. In germline, CDR1 is GTSNPN, CDR2 SVGIG (reference sequence). CDR3 length: 11 residues. V was clipped by 3 bases and J by 11 bases, with 13 bases between them. The CDR3 reads CAWRLVTVAFF. In DNA, the CDR3 is TGTGCCTGGAGATTAGTGACTGTGGCTTTCTTT. Drawing the rest from reference TRBV30 and TRBJ1-1, the complete variable domain is SQTIHQWPATLVQPVGSPLSLECTVEGTSNPNLYWYRQAAGRGLQLLFYSVGIGQISSEVPQNLSASRPQDRQFILSSKKLLLSDSGFYLCAWRLVTVAFFGQGTRLTVV.

The gene calls are TRBV7-2 and TRBJ1-2; possibly TRBD1 for D (6 bases). V was shortened by 5 bases and J by 0 bases, with 13 bases between the two germline ends. This CDR3 has 15 residues. CDR1 and CDR2 (germline): SGHTA, FQGNSA. CDR3 sequence (DNA): TGTGCCAGCAGCCCCATCCGGACAGCTAACTATGGCTACACCTTC. This translates into CASSPIRTANYGYTF.

The chain couples TRBV5-4 to TRBJ2-5; 8 bases are a match to TRBD2. Germline CDR1 SGHNT, CDR2 YYREEE (reference sequence). Trimming at V came to 2 bases and at J to 2 bases, leaving 8 bases not matched to a gene. This CDR3 has 16 residues. The CDR3 DNA reads as TGTGCCAGCAGCTTAAACAGAGCGGGAGAGCAAGAGACCCAGTACTTC. This encodes CASSLNRAGEQETQYF.

The chain is built from TRBV11-2 and TRBJ1-2; D is possibly TRBD1 (5 bases). Trimming shortened V by 0 bases and J by 2 bases, and 10 bases separated the two germline ends. Germline V gene lookup returns CDR1 SGHAT and CDR2 FQNNGV. The CDR3 is 15 amino acids. The CDR3 region has the DNA TGTGCCAGCAGCTTAGAGAGGGGAGGGAACTATGGCTACACCTTC. This gives the protein CASSLERGGNYGYTF.

The rearrangement joins TRBV5-4 to TRBJ2-3; TRBD1 aligns across 8 bases. J lost 2 bases, V lost 4 bases, and 9 bases had no gene match. CDR1 and CDR2 from the germline V gene are SGHNT and YYREEE (reference sequence). The CDR3 is 16 residues long. The CDR3 DNA sequence: TGTGCCAGCAGCCAGATGGACAGGGTATCCACAGATACGCAGTATTTT. This encodes CASSQMDRVSTDTQYF.

The chain joins TRBV19 to TRBJ1-5; D remains unclear. Germline V gene sequence: CDR1 LNHDA, CDR2 SQIVND (reference sequence). V was pared by 0 bases and J by 0 bases, with 12 bases between. The CDR3 loop spans 17 amino acids. The CDR3 nucleotides are TGTGCCAGTAGTATAGAACAAAGAATTTATAGCAATCAGCCCCAGCATTTT. Translated, it gives CASSIEQRIYSNQPQHF.

The rearrangement uses TRBV11-2 and TRBJ2-1, with TRBD2 identical over 12 bases. V trimming: 1 base; J trimming: 10 bases; junction bases outside the gene matches: 14. The CDR3 has 18 amino acids. The germline V gene encodes CDR1 SGHAT and CDR2 FQNNGV. The CDR3 sequence is CASSLGASGRARRGEQFF. Here the CDR3 DNA reads TGTGCCAGCAGCTTAGGTGCTAGCGGGAGGGCCAGAAGAGGAGAGCAGTTCTTC.

This clone came up a few times. The chain uses TRBV11-2 and TRBJ2-7, with D perhaps TRBD2 (5 bases). Trimming removed 4 bases at V and 4 bases at J, with 20 bases between. CDR3 length: 16 amino acids. Per germline, CDR1 SGHAT and CDR2 FQNNGV. This chain's CDR3 is CASSYNSGGLPYEQYF. CDR3 DNA sequence: TGTGCCAGCAGCTACAACTCCGGCGGACTTCCATACGAGCAGTACTTC.

This clone was counted only a few times. The chain is built from TRBV2 and TRBJ1-2; 9 positions agree with TRBD1. Germline V gene sequence: CDR1 SNHLY, CDR2 FYNNEI. This CDR3 region has 14 residues. V shed 1 base, J shed 7 bases, and the junction held 4 bases outside the gene matches. The CDR3 loop reads CASSEGRDRAGYTF. The CDR3 coding sequence is TGTGCCAGCAGTGAAGGGAGGGACAGGGCTGGCTACACCTTC.

This chain links TRBV7-2 with TRBJ1-6; D might be TRBD1 (5 bases). This CDR3 has 15 residues. V lost 5 bases and J lost 15, with 23 bases in between. Per the germline V gene, CDR1 is SGHTA and CDR2 is FQGNSA. As DNA, the CDR3 is TGTGCCAGCAGCCCAGGGTTACCATTGAGATACCTCCTCCACTTT. This encodes CASSPGLPLRYLLHF.

This clone was picked up a small number of times. The rearrangement links TRBV10-3 to TRBJ1-2; D gene uncertain. The CDR3 is 12 amino acids. Germline values: CDR1 ENHRY, CDR2 SYGVKD. Deletions cut 2 bases from V and 5 bases from J, with 6 bases between. CDR3 sequence reads: CAISENEYGYTF. CDR3 coding DNA: TGTGCCATCAGTGAGAATGAGTATGGCTACACCTTC.

The V call is TRBV6-5, the J call TRBJ2-7; 8 nucleotides match TRBD2. V shed 0 bases and J 2 bases; nucleotides not matched to a gene: 3. The CDR3 spans 15 residues. The germline V gene has CDR1 MNHEY and CDR2 SVGAGI. The CDR3 is CASSYSAGGAYEQYF. The CDR3 nucleotides read TGTGCCAGCAGTTACTCGGCGGGAGGAGCCTACGAGCAGTACTTC.

This clone was recorded a few times. The same CDR3 can be traced to other DNA sequences in this sample. The chain joins TRBV4-3 to TRBJ1-2; D is uncertain. The CDR3 spans 15 residues. The germline V gene encodes CDR1 LGHNA and CDR2 YSLEER. The germline V and J ends were trimmed by 0 bases and 0 bases, with 8 bases remaining between them. CDR3 nucleotide sequence: TGCGCCAGCAGCCAAGATTACAGTTCTAACTATGGCTACACCTTC. Encoded protein: CASSQDYSSNYGYTF.

This clone appeared once. The rearrangement uses TRBV18 and TRBJ1-4; no firm D call. The CDR3 totals 15 residues. Trimming removed 2 bases from V and 5 bases from J, with 12 bases in between. Germline values: CDR1 KGHSH, CDR2 LQKENI. CDR3 in amino acids: CASSPNVGENEKLFF. CDR3 DNA sequence: TGTGCCAGCTCACCAAACGTGGGCGAAAATGAAAAACTGTTTTTT.

The chain uses TRBV6-2 or TRBV6-3 and TRBJ2-5, with no clear D. This CDR3 region has 15 residues. The germline V gene has CDR1 MNHEY and CDR2 SVGEGT. The V and J ends lost 2 bases and 7 bases respectively, with 17 bases between them. CDR3 in DNA: TGTGCCAGCAGTTACGAAGCCTTCTCTGCTGGGACCCAGTACTTC. This translates into CASSYEAFSAGTQYF.